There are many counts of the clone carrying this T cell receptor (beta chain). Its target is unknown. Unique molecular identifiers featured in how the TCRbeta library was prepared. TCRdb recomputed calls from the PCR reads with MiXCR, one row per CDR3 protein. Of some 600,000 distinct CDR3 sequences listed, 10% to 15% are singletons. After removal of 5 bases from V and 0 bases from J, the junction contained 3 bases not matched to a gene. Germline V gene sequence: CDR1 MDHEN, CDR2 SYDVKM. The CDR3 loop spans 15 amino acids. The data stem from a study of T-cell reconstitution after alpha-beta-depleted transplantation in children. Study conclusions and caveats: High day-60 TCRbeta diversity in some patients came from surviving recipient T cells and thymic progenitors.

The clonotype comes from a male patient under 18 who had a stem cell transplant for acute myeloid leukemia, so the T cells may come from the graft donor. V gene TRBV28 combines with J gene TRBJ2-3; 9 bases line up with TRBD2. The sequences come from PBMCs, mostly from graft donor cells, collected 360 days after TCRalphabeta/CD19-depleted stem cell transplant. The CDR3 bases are TGTGCCAGCAGTGTCACTAGCGGGAGCACAGATACGCAGTATTTT. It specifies CASSVTSGSTDTQYF.